What follows are 23 T cell receptor beta chains derived from one specimen sequenced in a study of Graves' ophthalmopathy and Graves' hyperthyroidism. TCR beta CDR3 amplification used RNA transcripts. The library came from an HTBI-primed first-round RT-PCR and a second-round multiplex PCR. TCRdb re-called the multiplex PCR reads with MiXCR, one entry per CDR3 protein. The table includes roughly 410,000 distinct CDR3 sequences, just over 15% detected once. Input material: peripheral blood. These receptors came from a woman aged 18 to 35 with stable Graves' hyperthyroidism.

This clonotype was counted ten times or more. V and J are TRBV7-8 and TRBJ2-5; D assignment may be TRBD1 or TRBD2 (5 bases each). CDR1 SGHVS and CDR2 FQNEAQ come from the germline V gene. Deletions cut 4 bases from V and 7 bases from J, with 19 bases between. The CDR3 is 15 amino acids. CDR3 sequence: CASSSGRLIAGTQYF. Here the CDR3 DNA reads TGTGCCAGCAGCTCGGGACGGCTGATCGCAGGGACCCAGTACTTC.

At least ten counts were recorded for this clonotype. This chain connects TRBV6-1 to TRBJ2-7; TRBD1 might be the D (6 bases). Germline V gene sequence: CDR1 MNHNS, CDR2 SASEGT. The CDR3 has 12 residues. The ends were cut back, 10 bases at V and 4 bases at J, with 14 bases in the middle. DNA for the CDR3: TGTGCCATATACAGGGTAGGGTACGAGCAGTACTTC. It codes for CAIYRVGYEQYF.

This clonotype has ten or more counts. This chain uses TRBV19 with TRBJ1-2; D may be TRBD1 (5 bases). V was trimmed by 1 base and J by 5 bases, leaving 17 bases between them. This CDR3 has 16 residues. Germline V gene lookup returns CDR1 LNHDA and CDR2 SQIVND (reference sequence). CDR3 in amino acids: CASSIGSGGGVYGYTF. The CDR3 region has the DNA TGTGCCAGTAGTATAGGATCGGGCGGGGGAGTTTATGGCTACACCTTC.

This sequence joins TRBV10-3 and TRBJ1-2; 9 bases align to TRBD1. The CDR3 has 15 amino acids. Germline V gene lookup returns CDR1 ENHRY and CDR2 SYGVKD. With V trimmed by 6 bases and J by 3 bases, 8 bases remained unmatched. CDR3 nucleotides: TGTGCCATCAGGCCCCGGACAGGGGAAGACTATGGCTACACCTTC. Its protein product is CAIRPRTGEDYGYTF.

This clonotype came up many times. The V call is TRBV19, the J call TRBJ1-3, with D uncertain. The germline V gene encodes CDR1 LNHDA and CDR2 SQIVND (reference sequence). This CDR3 has 16 amino acids. The germline V and J ends were trimmed by 5 bases and 0 bases, with 14 bases remaining between them. CDR3 coding DNA: TGTGCCAGTAGTCCGTTCGACCGATACTCTGGAAACACCATATATTTT. Amino acids: CASSPFDRYSGNTIYF.

This clonotype turned up a few times. Just one base apart from a much larger clone, this may be a read error. The chain couples TRBV2 to TRBJ1-4; D is undetermined. CDR1 is SNHLY and CDR2 is FYNNEI in the germline V gene. The CDR3 covers 15 residues. V shed 2 bases and J shed 0 bases, with 7 bases lying between them. CDR3 in amino acids: CASSERLATNEKLFF. The CDR3 nucleotides read TGTGCCAGCAGTGAACGGCTAGCAACTAATGAAAAACTGTTTTTT.

This clonotype was detected many times. The chain employs TRBV20-1 and TRBJ1-3; possibly TRBD1 for D (6 bases). V was pared by 8 bases and J by 2 bases, with 13 bases between. In germline, CDR1 is DFQATT, CDR2 SNEGSKA (reference sequence). The CDR3 totals 13 residues. The CDR3 coding sequence is TGCAGTCCGAGGGAGGGGGCTGGAAACACCATATATTTT. It encodes CSPREGAGNTIYF.

This clonotype has a count of ten or more. V gene TRBV12-3 or TRBV12-4 combines with J gene TRBJ1-2, with 9 positions matching TRBD1. After removal of 6 bases from V and 5 bases from J, the junction contained 7 bases not matched to a gene. The CDR3 is made up of 14 amino acids. The CDR3 sequence is CASSIQGAIYGYTF. CDR3 coding DNA: TGTGCCAGCAGCATACAGGGGGCGATTTATGGCTACACCTTC.

This clonotype has just a few counts. The V and J genes are TRBV4-1 and TRBJ2-6, with D unclear. Per germline, CDR1 MGHRA and CDR2 YSYEKL. V dropped 3 bases and J dropped 0 bases, with 12 bases sitting between them. The CDR3 extends over 17 amino acids. The CDR3 here is CASSQSGSLSGANVLTF. The DNA for the CDR3 is TGCGCCAGCAGCCAGTCCGGCAGCCTCTCTGGGGCCAACGTCCTGACTTTC.

This clonotype has only a few counts. This chain uses TRBV18 with TRBJ1-5; TRBD1 might be the D (6 bases). This CDR3 spans 15 amino acids. Germline V gene lookup returns CDR1 KGHSH and CDR2 LQKENI. V gave up 3 bases and J gave up 3 bases, with 12 bases separating them. CDR3 bases: TGTGCCAGCTCACCCCGCAGGGGCCTCAATCAGCCCCAGCATTTT. Protein sequence: CASSPRRGLNQPQHF.

Remarks on this clonotype: A read error may produce the germline difference seen at one junction end. This rearrangement joins TRBV6-5 to TRBJ1-5; 12 positions match TRBD1. From germline, CDR1 is MNHEY and CDR2 SVGAGI. This CDR3 is built from 16 residues. This CDR3 reads CASSNSGTGGFQPQHF. The CDR3, as DNA: TGTGCCAGCAGTAACTCCGGGACAGGGGGCTTTCAGCCCCAGCATTTT.

This clonotype has ten or more counts. This chain joins TRBV19 and TRBJ2-5; D possibly matches TRBD1 or TRBD2 (5 bases each). This CDR3 has 16 amino acids. Germline values: CDR1 LNHDA, CDR2 SQIVND (reference sequence). The germline V and J ends were trimmed by 3 bases and 4 bases, with 18 bases remaining between them. In DNA form, the CDR3 reads TGTGCCAGTAGTATGAACGGGGCTTTGAGTGTAGAGACCCAGTACTTC. Amino acids: CASSMNGALSVETQYF.

The rearrangement joins TRBV5-1 to TRBJ1-6, with D possibly matching TRBD1 (5 bases). CDR1 is SGHRS, CDR2 YFSETQ, per germline. Trimming took 7 bases from V and 7 from J, leaving 9 bases between them. This CDR3 contains 12 residues. The DNA of the CDR3 is TGCGCCAGCCAGGGTAACAATTCACCCCTCCACTTT. This codes for CASQGNNSPLHF. Using reference TRBV5-1 and TRBJ1-6 for the parts outside the CDR3, the full variable domain is KAGVTQTPRYLIKTRGQQVTLSCSPISGHRSVSWYQQTPGQGLQFLFEYFSETQRNKGNFPGRFSGRQFSNSRSEMNVSTLELGDSALYLCASQGNNSPLHFGNGTRLTVT.

DNA for the CDR3: TGCGCCAGCAGCGGGGGCCCAGGGCTCTCCTACGAGCAGTACTTC. It encodes CASSGGPGLSYEQYF. This chain links TRBV5-1 with TRBJ2-7, with a possible D match to TRBD1 (6 bases). Germline assignment: CDR1 SGHRS and CDR2 YFSETQ. Deletions cut 4 bases from V and 0 bases from J, with 14 bases between. This CDR3 has 15 amino acids.

The table lists this clonotype with many counts. V and J are TRBV28 and TRBJ1-2; no firm D call. This CDR3 contains 15 residues. The germline V gene has CDR1 MDHEN and CDR2 SYDVKM. V was trimmed by 2 bases and J by 2 bases, leaving 12 bases between them. CDR3 sequence reads: CASSLITMSNYGYTF. CDR3 in DNA: TGTGCCAGCAGTTTAATAACCATGTCCAACTATGGCTACACCTTC.

This clonotype was detected many times. The V call is TRBV6-6, the J call TRBJ1-1, with TRBD1 matching over 8 bases. CDR3 length: 14 residues. V lost 5 bases to trimming and J lost 3 bases; unmatched junction nucleotides: 5. Germline assignment: CDR1 MNHNY and CDR2 SVGAGI (reference sequence). The CDR3: CASSPGGWDTEAFF. The CDR3, as DNA: TGTGCCAGCAGTCCAGGGGGCTGGGACACTGAAGCTTTCTTT.

This clonotype was recorded only once. A read error is possible here, since a much larger clone lies one base away. The chain joins TRBV29-1 to TRBJ2-7; D uncertain. The germline CDR1 and CDR2 sequences are SQVTM and ANQGSEA. V lost 2 bases and J 7 bases, leaving 15 bases between the germline ends. The CDR3 spans 13 residues. CDR3 in amino acids: CSVEPDSAGEQYF. CDR3 DNA sequence: TGCAGCGTTGAACCTGATTCAGCCGGGGAGCAGTACTTC.

CDR3: CASSPGRYEQYF. The CDR3 DNA reads TGTGCCAGCAGCCCGGGACGCTACGAGCAGTACTTC. The rearrangement joins TRBV11-3 to TRBJ2-7; D may match TRBD1 or TRBD2 (5 bases each). Trimming shortened V by 5 bases and J by 3 bases, and 8 bases separated the two germline ends. CDR3 length: 12 amino acids. Germline values: CDR1 SGHNT, CDR2 YENEEA.

The chain recombines TRBV7-9 with TRBJ1-1; perhaps TRBD1 as D (6 bases). CDR1 is SEHNR, CDR2 FQNEAQ, per germline (reference sequence). V was shortened by 1 base and J by 4 bases, with 13 bases between the two germline ends. This CDR3 is built from 15 residues. The CDR3 here is CASSLEGGSGTEAFF. The CDR3 DNA is TGTGCCAGCAGCTTAGAGGGGGGCTCCGGCACTGAAGCTTTCTTT. The whole variable domain, remainder taken from reference TRBV7-9 and TRBJ1-1, is DTGVSQNPRHKITKRGQNVTFRCDPISEHNRLYWYRQTLGQGPEFLTYFQNEAQLEKSRLLSDRFSAERPKGSFSTLEIQRTEQGDSAMYLCASSLEGGSGTEAFFGQGTRLTVV.

This clonotype was counted ten times or more. This chain uses TRBV12-5 with TRBJ2-7; D ambiguous. The CDR3 is made up of 15 amino acids. Trimming took 2 bases from V and 2 from J, leaving 13 bases between them. Germline CDR1 reads LGHNT; CDR2 reads FRNRAP. CDR3 bases: TGTGCTAGTGGTTTGCGGGTGGCAGCAGCCTACGAGCAGTACTTC. Its translation is CASGLRVAAAYEQYF.

This clonotype was observed once. The rearrangement uses TRBV7-8 and TRBJ1-2; no firm D call. Germline loops: CDR1 SGHVS, CDR2 FQNEAQ. This CDR3 contains 15 residues. The V end lost 6 bases, the J end lost 6 bases, and 20 bases lay between the germline ends. CDR3 loop: CASRPYPASFDGYTF. CDR3 DNA sequence: TGTGCCAGCAGACCCTACCCAGCCTCTTTCGATGGCTACACCTTC.

The V and J genes are TRBV18 and TRBJ1-1; 12 nucleotides line up with TRBD1. The CDR3 runs to 16 residues. Germline lookup yields CDR1 KGHSH and CDR2 LQKENI. V trimming: 1 base; J trimming: 5 bases; junction bases outside the gene matches: 5. CDR3 nucleotides: TGTGCCAGCTCACCACGGGACAGGGGGCCGGGAACTGAAGCTTTCTTT. Protein product: CASSPRDRGPGTEAFF.

Written as DNA, the CDR3 is TGTGCCAGCAGTTTAGATACGCCACTACGCGAGCAGTACTTC. Amino acid sequence: CASSLDTPLREQYF. The chain recombines TRBV12-3 or TRBV12-4 with TRBJ2-7; D ambiguous. The CDR3 has 14 residues. V lost 1 base and J 6 bases, leaving 13 bases between the germline ends.